Each of the 21 T cell receptor beta chains below was sequenced from the same sample in a study of T-cell memory formation after mild COVID-19. TCRdb re-called the 5' RACE reads through MiXCR, storing one row per CDR3 protein. The repertoire holds around 120,000 distinct CDR3 sequences, with roughly 15% as singletons. Sequencing was done on a sample of PBMCs or a T cell subset sorted from them (not recorded which). Receptor source: an adult woman who had mild COVID-19 (a few samples of this study predate the infection). Cell type and time point are not known.

This chain connects TRBV27 to TRBJ2-5, with 8 bases lining up with TRBD1. Unmatched junction bases numbered 6, after V lost 10 bases and J lost 5 bases. The germline V gene encodes CDR1 MNHEY and CDR2 SMNVEV (reference sequence). The CDR3 consists of 12 residues. The CDR3 coding sequence is TGTGCCACTCGACAGGGGTTGGAGACCCAGTACTTC. It encodes CATRQGLETQYF.

This clonotype was detected a few times. The chain is built from TRBV7-9 and TRBJ2-7; 10 nucleotides align to TRBD1. The CDR3 contains 16 residues. CDR1 is SEHNR and CDR2 is FQNEAQ in the germline V gene (reference sequence). Unmatched junction bases numbered 9, after V lost 5 bases and J lost 2 bases. CDR3 bases: TGTGCCAGCAGCGGGGCCGGGACAGGGGAGGCCTACGAGCAGTACTTC. This encodes CASSGAGTGEAYEQYF. Full variable domain (missing parts from reference TRBV7-9 and TRBJ2-7): DTGVSQNPRHKITKRGQNVTFRCDPISEHNRLYWYRQTLGQGPEFLTYFQNEAQLEKSRLLSDRFSAERPKGSFSTLEIQRTEQGDSAMYLCASSGAGTGEAYEQYFGPGTRLTVT.

V is TRBV14 and J is TRBJ1-2; unclear D gene. The CDR3 is 15 amino acids. Per the germline V gene, CDR1 is SGHDN and CDR2 is FVKESK. V shed 4 bases and J shed 4 bases, with 16 bases lying between them. CDR3 amino acids: CASSPGVAPIYGYTF. CDR3 nucleotides: TGTGCCAGCAGCCCCGGTGTAGCACCAATCTATGGCTACACCTTC.

This chain joins TRBV4-2 and TRBJ1-1; D is ambiguous. The CDR3 spans 16 residues. Trimming shortened V by 3 bases and J by 4 bases, and 18 bases separated the two germline ends. CDR1 and CDR2 (germline): LGHNA, YNFKEQ. The CDR3 nucleotides are TGTGCCAGCAGCCATCTTTCGGCGTCCCGGGGCACTGAAGCTTTCTTT. This translates into CASSHLSASRGTEAFF.

J is TRBJ1-1 and V is TRBV12-3 or TRBV12-4; no clear D. V lost 8 bases, J lost 4 bases, and 8 bases lay in between. This CDR3 is built from 11 residues. The CDR3 loop reads CASGESTEAFF. The CDR3 region has the DNA TGTGCCAGCGGGGAAAGCACTGAAGCTTTCTTT.

This clonotype was detected only a few times. The chain combines TRBV29-1 with TRBJ2-7, with D unclear. The CDR3 consists of 11 residues. Germline V CDR1 and CDR2: SQVTM, ANQGSEA. V lost 0 bases to trimming and J lost 3 bases, with 3 bases between them. The CDR3 bases are TGCAGCGTTGAAGATAGCTACGAGCAGTACTTC. This gives the protein CSVEDSYEQYF.

This clonotype was seen only a few times. The CDR3 loop is CASRGTGPGDEAFF. The CDR3 DNA reads as TGTGCCAGCAGGGGGACAGGGCCAGGGGATGAAGCTTTCTTT. The chain combines TRBV2 with TRBJ1-1, with TRBD1 matching 9 bases. J was trimmed by 7 bases and V by 6 bases; bases with no gene match: 9. The CDR3 runs 14 residues. Germline loops: CDR1 SNHLY, CDR2 FYNNEI. Filled out from reference TRBV2 and TRBJ1-1, the complete variable domain reads EPEVTQTPSHQVTQMGQEVILRCVPISNHLYFYWYRQILGQKVEFLVSFYNNEISEKSEIFDDQFSVERPDGSNFTLKIRSTKLEDSAMYFCASRGTGPGDEAFFGQGTRLTVV.

The genes are TRBV12-3 or TRBV12-4 and TRBJ2-2; 8 bases are a match to TRBD2. After removal of 3 bases from V and 1 base from J, the junction contained 4 bases not matched to a gene. The CDR3 has 16 residues. CDR3 sequence reads: CASSFRTSRNTGELFF. In DNA, the CDR3 is TGTGCCAGCAGTTTCCGGACTAGCCGGAACACCGGGGAGCTGTTTTTT.

This clonotype appeared a few times. The chain joins TRBV7-7 to TRBJ2-2; no clear D gene. Trimming shortened V by 4 bases and J by 3 bases, and 6 bases separated the two germline ends. Germline values: CDR1 SSHAT, CDR2 FNYEAQ (reference sequence). The CDR3 runs 13 residues. The CDR3 region has the DNA TGTGCCAGCAGCTCGGGCTACACCGGGGAGCTGTTTTTT. It codes for CASSSGYTGELFF.

The chain uses TRBV24-1 and TRBJ2-3, with 8 bases that match TRBD1. The CDR3 loop spans 14 amino acids. J gave up 5 bases and V 9 bases, and 9 bases lay outside the gene matches. Germline V gene data show CDR1 as KGHDR and CDR2 as SFDVKD. CDR3 DNA: TGTGCCACCTCACAGGGGGATGTGGGAGATACGCAGTATTTT. It translates to CATSQGDVGDTQYF.

The chain links TRBV2 to TRBJ2-3, with unresolved D. Trimming pared 2 bases from V and 3 bases from J, leaving 9 bases between. Germline-derived CDR1 and CDR2 are SNHLY and FYNNEI. CDR3 length: 14 residues. The CDR3 coding sequence is TGTGCCAGCAGTGAACGGATCAAGACAGATACGCAGTATTTT. Its protein product is CASSERIKTDTQYF.

This chain uses TRBV6-2 or TRBV6-3 with TRBJ2-1; no clear D. The ends were cut back, 2 bases at V and 5 bases at J, with 13 bases in the middle. Germline CDR1 reads MNHEY; CDR2 reads SVGEGT. This CDR3 has 15 amino acids. The DNA for the CDR3 is TGTGCCAGCAGTTACCTCGTTGGTTCGGACAATGAGCAGTTCTTC. Encoded protein: CASSYLVGSDNEQFF.

This clonotype was detected only a few times. The chain has TRBV6-5 and TRBJ2-1; 10 nucleotides align to TRBD2. The CDR3 is 15 amino acids. The J segment lost 4 bases and the V segment lost 5 bases, leaving 5 bases of the junction unmatched. Germline loops: CDR1 MNHEY, CDR2 SVGAGI. The DNA for the CDR3 is TGTGCCAGCAGTACAACTAGCGGGACTTACAATGAGCAGTTCTTC. This sequence encodes CASSTTSGTYNEQFF.

This clonotype was recorded a few times. The chain joins TRBV4-3 to TRBJ2-2; 13 positions agree with TRBD2. There are 20 residues in the CDR3. Trimming cost V 0 bases and J 6 bases; bases outside gene matches: 13. CDR1 LGHNA and CDR2 YSLEER come from the germline V gene. CDR3 sequence reads: CASSQEYEGLAGVSAGELFF. The CDR3, as DNA: TGCGCCAGCAGCCAAGAATACGAAGGACTAGCGGGAGTGTCAGCCGGGGAGCTGTTTTTT.

This clonotype was counted ten times or more. This sequence joins TRBV9 and TRBJ2-7; 13 bases agree with TRBD2. The CDR3 loop spans 16 amino acids. With 4 bases clipped from V and 7 bases from J, the junction kept 11 bases outside the gene matches. The V gene's germline CDR1 is SGDLS and CDR2 YYNGEE. CDR3 loop: CASSSRTSGSNSEQYF. Here the CDR3 DNA reads TGTGCCAGCAGCTCAAGGACTAGCGGGAGTAATTCGGAGCAGTACTTC.

This clonotype was seen more than once but under ten times. This sequence joins TRBV19 and TRBJ1-2; 9 bases fit TRBD1. Germline V CDR1 and CDR2: LNHDA, SQIVND (reference sequence). The ends lost 5 bases at V and 0 bases at J; junction bases unmatched: 4. The CDR3 has 15 residues. The CDR3 region has the DNA TGTGCCAGTAGTCTAAGGACAGGGGCTAACTATGGCTACACCTTC. It is translated as CASSLRTGANYGYTF.

V usage is TRBV20-1 and J usage is TRBJ2-3; 12 bases align to TRBD2. With V trimmed by 6 bases and J by 8 bases, 12 bases remained unmatched. Looked up from germline, CDR1 is DFQATT and CDR2 is SNEGSKA (reference sequence). CDR3 size: 15 residues. CDR3: CSANDGLAGFGTQYF. The CDR3, as DNA: TGCAGTGCCAACGACGGACTAGCGGGGTTCGGTACGCAGTATTTT.

This clonotype occurred a few times. In DNA form, the CDR3 reads TGTGCCAGCAGTTTCAACAGGGCCCTCTACGAGCAGTACTTC. Protein sequence: CASSFNRALYEQYF. V and J are TRBV27 and TRBJ2-7, with a possible D match to TRBD1 (6 bases). Between the trimmed V and J ends, which lost 3 bases and 3 bases, there was a span of 12 bases. From germline, CDR1 is MNHEY and CDR2 SMNVEV (reference sequence). The CDR3 contains 14 residues.

The genes are TRBV6-6 and TRBJ2-7; possible D gene TRBD1, 6 bases. The CDR3 has 18 amino acids. From germline, CDR1 is MNHNY and CDR2 SVGAGI (reference sequence). V lost 8 bases, J lost 0 bases, and 26 bases lay in between. CDR3 nucleotides: TGTGCCAGCGCCGATCCATTCGGACAGAGCGACGACTCCTACGAGCAGTACTTC. Its protein product is CASADPFGQSDDSYEQYF.

Only a few counts were recorded for this clonotype. J is TRBJ2-5 and V is TRBV5-4, with D unresolved. Trimming left V 0 bases short and J 3 bases short, with 9 bases between. The CDR3 consists of 14 residues. Germline loops: CDR1 SGHNT, CDR2 YYREEE (reference sequence). The CDR3 sequence: CASSLGGYKETQYF. The CDR3, as DNA: TGTGCCAGCAGCTTGGGAGGTTACAAAGAGACCCAGTACTTC.

There are a few counts of this clonotype. The rearrangement joins TRBV5-1 to TRBJ2-1; the match to TRBD2 covers 13 bases. Germline CDR1 is SGHRS and CDR2 is YFSETQ. After removal of 0 bases from V and 4 bases from J, the junction contained 13 bases not matched to a gene. The CDR3 loop spans 20 amino acids. The CDR3 loop reads CASSLASGLAGSGPYNEQFF. Here the CDR3 DNA reads TGCGCCAGCAGCTTGGCCTCGGGACTAGCGGGATCGGGCCCTTACAATGAGCAGTTCTTC.